This T cell receptor beta chain was obtained from a study of blood T cell repertoires in COVID-19. About the research overall: The study drew acute and convalescent COVID-19 samples from the United States, Italy and Spain.

Trimming cost V 5 bases and J 5 bases; bases outside gene matches: 2. The CDR3 has 15 residues. Germline V gene lookup returns CDR1 SGHTA and CDR2 FQGTGA. Here immunoSEQ multiplex PCR was the method, and the copy in TCRdb shows in-frame clones only, minus some. Of 200,000 to 250,000 clones listed, around 86% were seen once; the top ten hold approximately 10%. Sequencing was carried out using peripheral blood. The V call is TRBV7-3, the J call TRBJ2-1; 14 bases are shared with TRBD2. The TCR originated in a woman aged 45-65 years with COVID-19, enrolled during active disease. The CDR3 loop is CASSRGLAGDNEQFF. The DNA for the CDR3 is TGTGCCAGCAGCCGGGGACTAGCGGGGGACAATGAGCAGTTCTTC.